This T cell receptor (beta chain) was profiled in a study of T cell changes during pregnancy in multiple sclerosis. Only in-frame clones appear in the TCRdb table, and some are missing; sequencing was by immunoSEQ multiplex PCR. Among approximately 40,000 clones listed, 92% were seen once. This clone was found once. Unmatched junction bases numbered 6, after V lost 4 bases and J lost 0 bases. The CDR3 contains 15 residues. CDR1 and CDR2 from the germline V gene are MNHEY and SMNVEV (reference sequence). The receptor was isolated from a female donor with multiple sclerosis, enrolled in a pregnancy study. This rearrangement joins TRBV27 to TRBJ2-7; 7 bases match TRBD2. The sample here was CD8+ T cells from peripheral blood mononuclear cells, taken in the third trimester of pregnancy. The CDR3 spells CASSSSGTSSYEQYF. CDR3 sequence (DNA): TGTGCCAGCAGTTCGAGCGGGACGAGCTCCTACGAGCAGTACTTC.